The 12 T cell receptor beta chains below all came from one sample that was sequenced in a study of blood T cell repertoires in COVID-19 (TCRdb year 2020). The method was the immunoSEQ multiplex PCR assay. In its TCRdb copy, this immuneACCESS table keeps in-frame sequences only and misses some clones. Where compared with another copy, unresolved V genes explain less than half of these, and the others have no known cause. The sample table lists roughly 300,000 clones, over 75% of them with a count of one. The ten largest clonotypes hold 13% of the sample. Input material: peripheral blood. These receptor sequences come from a human donor in a cohort sampled during active COVID-19.

The chain uses TRBV28 and TRBJ1-1; 7 nucleotides match TRBD1. V lost 10 bases to trimming and J lost 2 bases; unmatched junction nucleotides: 4. This CDR3 region has 12 residues. The germline V gene encodes CDR1 MDHEN and CDR2 SYDVKM. The CDR3, as DNA: TGTGCCACCCGGGACAGCAACACTGAAGCTTTCTTT. Residues: CATRDSNTEAFF. Based on the CDR3 plus reference TRBV28 and TRBJ1-1, the full variable domain is DVKVTQSSRYLVKRTGEKVFLECVQDMDHENMFWYRQDPGLGLRLIYFSYDVKMKEKGDIPEGYSVSREKKERFSLILESASTNQTSMYLCATRDSNTEAFFGQGTRLTVV.

The chain links TRBV7-2 to TRBJ2-7; D might be TRBD2 (6 bases). Trimming removed 3 bases at V and 6 bases at J, with 15 bases between. The CDR3 loop spans 14 amino acids. Germline V gives CDR1 SGHTA, CDR2 FQGNSA. This CDR3 reads CASSLTTRKSEQYF. The CDR3 DNA sequence: TGTGCCAGCAGCTTGACGACTAGGAAGTCCGAGCAGTACTTC.

The sample holds one count of this clone. The chain recombines TRBV28 with TRBJ2-7; 7 bases line up with TRBD1. With 6 bases clipped from V and 3 bases from J, the junction kept 14 bases outside the gene matches. Germline assignment: CDR1 MDHEN and CDR2 SYDVKM. The length of the CDR3 is 16 residues. In DNA, the CDR3 is TGTGCCAGCAGAAACATAGCCCCGGACAGGAGCTACGAGCAGTACTTC. Protein: CASRNIAPDRSYEQYF.

This rearrangement joins TRBV27 to TRBJ2-5; 7 positions match TRBD2. V shed 4 bases, J shed 5 bases, and the junction held 10 bases outside the gene matches. The CDR3 spans 15 residues. Looked up from germline, CDR1 is MNHEY and CDR2 is SMNVEV (reference sequence). DNA of the CDR3: TGTGCCAGCAGTTCCCTTACTAGCGTTGGCGAGACCCAGTACTTC. It translates to CASSSLTSVGETQYF.

The chain has TRBV9 and TRBJ2-1, with 16 positions matching TRBD2. The V gene's germline CDR1 is SGDLS and CDR2 YYNGEE. With V trimmed by 4 bases and J by 6 bases, 16 bases remained unmatched. The CDR3 runs to 20 residues. The CDR3 bases are TGTGCCAGCAGCTTAACCGTCTTGGGACTAGCGGGAGGGCTGGGCAATGAGCAGTTCTTC. This translates into CASSLTVLGLAGGLGNEQFF.

The genes are TRBV25-1 and TRBJ2-1; 12 nucleotides agree with TRBD2. CDR1 MGHDK and CDR2 SYGVNS come from the germline V gene. Germline trimming cut 6 bases from V and 10 bases from J; bases unmatched to any gene: 13. The CDR3 is 16 residues long. CDR3 protein: CASRGWASGRAGEQFF. CDR3 nucleotide sequence: TGTGCCAGCAGAGGCTGGGCTAGCGGGAGGGCCGGGGAGCAGTTCTTC.

This chain connects TRBV7-9 to TRBJ2-7; 9 bases line up with TRBD1. Germline values: CDR1 SEHNR, CDR2 FQNEAQ (reference sequence). V lost 0 bases, J lost 2 bases, and 5 bases stayed unmatched. The CDR3 consists of 16 residues. DNA for the CDR3: TGTGCCAGCAGCTTAGCTCCGGGACAGGGTGCCTACGAGCAGTACTTC. Its translation: CASSLAPGQGAYEQYF.

The chain has TRBV5-4 and TRBJ2-7; D may be TRBD2 (5 bases). The V gene's germline CDR1 is SGHNT and CDR2 YYREEE (reference sequence). V lost 0 bases and J lost 3, with 16 bases in between. The CDR3 is 16 residues long. The CDR3 sequence is CASSLDSSRDNYEQYF. Written as DNA, the CDR3 is TGTGCCAGCAGCTTGGATTCCAGCCGGGATAACTACGAGCAGTACTTC.

The chain carries TRBV28 and TRBJ1-5; weak D call: TRBD1 (6 bases). The CDR3 consists of 15 residues. Per germline, CDR1 MDHEN and CDR2 SYDVKM. V was trimmed by 4 bases and J by 6 bases, leaving 16 bases between them. The CDR3 nucleotides read TGTGCCAGCAGTTGGGTGGGGGGGGCGAGTCAGCCCCAGCATTTT. Its translation is CASSWVGGASQPQHF.

V usage is TRBV19 and J usage is TRBJ2-1, with a weak D call TRBD2 (6 bases). Per the germline V gene, CDR1 is LNHDA and CDR2 is SQIVND (reference sequence). Trimming shortened V by 5 bases and J by 12 bases, and 17 bases separated the two germline ends. CDR3 length: 13 residues. The DNA of the CDR3 is TGTGCCAGTAGTGTGGGACTCCTCAACGTGCAGTTCTTC. This codes for CASSVGLLNVQFF.

This chain uses TRBV6-6 with TRBJ1-5, with D possibly matching TRBD1 (5 bases). Germline V gene lookup returns CDR1 MNHNY and CDR2 SVGAGI (reference sequence). Trimming shortened V by 6 bases and J by 2 bases, and 14 bases separated the two germline ends. The CDR3 runs 15 residues. Here the CDR3 DNA reads TGTGCCAGCAGAGACCAGGGAACCGGCAATCAGCCCCAGCATTTT. Translating gives CASRDQGTGNQPQHF.

The chain carries TRBV3-1 (or the pseudogene TRBV3-2) and TRBJ1-1, with 9 bases fitting TRBD1. J was trimmed by 5 bases and V by 3 bases; bases with no gene match: 4. The CDR3 runs 14 residues. Germline CDR1 and CDR2: LGHDT and YNNKEL (reference sequence). CDR3: CASSQRDRATEAFF. As DNA, the CDR3 is TGTGCCAGCAGCCAGCGGGACAGGGCAACTGAAGCTTTCTTT.